This T cell receptor (beta chain) is drawn from a study of beta chain features in type 1 diabetes. Regarding the study as a whole: PCR might favor shorter templates, but any such skew would affect patients and controls equally. The study found fewer insertions and more deletions at VDJ junctions in type 1 diabetes patients. Among all four CD4+ subsets, Type 1 diabetes patients had TCRB CDR3s that were moderately but significantly shorter.

The isolated RNA, all of it, was reverse transcribed, so expressed TCRB transcripts were what got sequenced. The data were produced by immunoSEQ multiplex PCR, yet TCRdb's version contains in-frame clones alone and is incomplete. This table holds a few hundred thousand clones, 9.6% found once. Points on this clone: The antigen remains undetermined. Sequence at one end of the junction differs from germline and may be a read error.

Germline V gene sequence: CDR1 ENHRY, CDR2 SYGVKD. The CDR3 contains 15 residues. The chain is built from TRBV10-3 and TRBJ2-1, with TRBD2 identical over 14 bases. This receptor was obtained from a man aged 30 to 39 with type 1 diabetes. The sequenced sample consisted of central memory CD4+ T cells from blood. Written as DNA, the CDR3 is TGTGCCAGCAGTGAAGGGACTAGCGGGAGCAATGAGCAGTTCTTC. Translated: CASSEGTSGSNEQFF.